This T cell receptor (beta chain) was found in a study of T cells in Graves' hyperthyroidism and ophthalmopathy. Exclusion followed for patients with uncontrolled infection, other autoimmune disease, pregnancy or lactation. Ten or more counts support this clonotype. Its antigen is as yet unknown. Study observations and caveats: Median prediction lead before ophthalmopathy onset was 6 to 8 months with the model.

CDR3 size: 16 residues. The V segment lost 4 bases and the J segment 1 base; nucleotides outside the gene matches: 5. Germline assignment: CDR1 MGHRA and CDR2 YSYEKL. The TCR beta CDR3 regions underwent amplification using RNA transcripts as the source. The HTBI primer set drove a first-round RT-PCR of the TCR CDR3. TCRdb used MiXCR to reprocess the multiplex PCR reads, holding one entry per CDR3 protein. The table has 500,000 to 650,000 distinct CDR3 sequences, 14% seen once. This clonotype originated in a woman in her 40s with Graves' hyperthyroidism. This chain joins TRBV4-1 and TRBJ2-2; 8 bases agree with TRBD1. Sequencing used blood. Here the CDR3 reads CASSLTGGRNTGELFF. CDR3 DNA: TGCGCCAGCAGCCTCACAGGGGGTCGGAACACCGGGGAGCTGTTTTTT.